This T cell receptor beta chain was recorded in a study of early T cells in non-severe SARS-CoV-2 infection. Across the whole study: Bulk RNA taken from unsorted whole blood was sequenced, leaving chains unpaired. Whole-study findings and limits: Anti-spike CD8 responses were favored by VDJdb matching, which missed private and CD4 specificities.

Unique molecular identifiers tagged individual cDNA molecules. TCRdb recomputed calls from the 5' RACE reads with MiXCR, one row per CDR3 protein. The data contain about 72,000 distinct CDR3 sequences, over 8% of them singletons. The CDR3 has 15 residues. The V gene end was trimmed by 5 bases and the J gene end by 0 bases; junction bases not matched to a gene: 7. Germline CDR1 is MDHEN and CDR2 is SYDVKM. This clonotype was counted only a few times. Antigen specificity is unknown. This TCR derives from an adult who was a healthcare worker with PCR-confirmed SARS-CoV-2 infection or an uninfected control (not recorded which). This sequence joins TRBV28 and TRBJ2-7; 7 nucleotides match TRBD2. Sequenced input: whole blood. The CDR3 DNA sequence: TGTGCCAGCAGTGTACTGGGCGGGGGCTCCTACGAGCAGTACTTC. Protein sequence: CASSVLGGGSYEQYF.